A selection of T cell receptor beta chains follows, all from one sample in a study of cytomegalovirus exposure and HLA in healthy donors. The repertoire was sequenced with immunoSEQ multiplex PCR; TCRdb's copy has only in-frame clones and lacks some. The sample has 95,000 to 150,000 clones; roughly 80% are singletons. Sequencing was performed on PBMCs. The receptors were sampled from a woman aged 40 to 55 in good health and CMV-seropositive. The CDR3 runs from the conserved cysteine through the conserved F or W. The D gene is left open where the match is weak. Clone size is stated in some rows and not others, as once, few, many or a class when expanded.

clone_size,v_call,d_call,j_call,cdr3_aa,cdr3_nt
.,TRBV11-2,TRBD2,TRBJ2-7,CASSLVAGGRYEQYF,TGTGCCAGCAGCTTAGTAGCGGGGGGTCGCTACGAGCAGTACTTC
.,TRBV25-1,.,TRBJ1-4,CASSEARGGLNEKLFF,TGTGCCAGCAGTGAAGCTCGGGGGGGCCTTAATGAAAAACTGTTTTTT
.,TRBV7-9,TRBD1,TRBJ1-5,CASSPTPTGARGQPQHF,TGTGCCAGCAGCCCAACACCGACAGGGGCCCGCGGTCAGCCCCAGCATTTT
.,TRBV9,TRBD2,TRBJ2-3,CASSATSGATDTQYF,TGTGCCAGCAGCGCTACTAGCGGAGCGACAGATACGCAGTATTTT
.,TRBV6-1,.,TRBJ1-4,CASSDIYKGVEKLFF,TGTGCCAGCAGTGATATTTATAAGGGGGTCGAAAAACTGTTTTTT
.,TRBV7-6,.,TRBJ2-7,CASSTTGEQYF,TGTGCCAGCAGTACGACTGGTGAGCAGTACTTC
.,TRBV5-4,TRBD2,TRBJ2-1,CASSFIAGGNNEQFF,TGTGCCAGCAGCTTCATAGCGGGGGGAAACAATGAGCAGTTCTTC
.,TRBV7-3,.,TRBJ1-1,CASSLTGLNTEAFF,TGTGCCAGCAGCTTGACAGGTCTGAACACTGAAGCTTTCTTT
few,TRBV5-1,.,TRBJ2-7,CASSPTIGGYEQYF,TGCGCCAGCAGCCCGACCATCGGGGGCTACGAGCAGTACTTC
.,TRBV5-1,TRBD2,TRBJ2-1,CASSLAGGHYNEQFF,TGCGCCAGCAGTCTAGCGGGGGGGCATTACAATGAGCAGTTCTTC
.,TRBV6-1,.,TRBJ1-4,CASSEGPTGFEKLFF,TGTGCCAGCAGTGAAGGCCCGACGGGGTTTGAAAAACTGTTTTTT
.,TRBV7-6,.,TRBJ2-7,CASSLVGETYEQYF,TGTGCCAGCAGCTTAGTTGGGGAGACCTACGAGCAGTACTTC
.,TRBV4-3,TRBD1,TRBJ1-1,CASSQGEDREAFF,TGCGCCAGCAGCCAAGGGGAGGACAGGGAAGCTTTCTTT
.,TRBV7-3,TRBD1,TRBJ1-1,CASSLTGGLGTEAFF,TGTGCCAGCAGCTTAACAGGGGGCTTAGGCACTGAAGCTTTCTTT
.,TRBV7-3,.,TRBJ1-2,CASSLDGNYGYTF,TGTGCCAGCAGCTTAGACGGGAACTATGGCTACACCTTC
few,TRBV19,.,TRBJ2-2,CASSKGGGTGELFF,TGTGCCAGTAGTAAAGGGGGGGGCACCGGGGAGCTGTTTTTT
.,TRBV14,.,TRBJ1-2,CASSQGRRGSDYGYTF,TGTGCCAGCAGCCAAGGCCGCAGGGGTTCGGACTATGGCTACACCTTC
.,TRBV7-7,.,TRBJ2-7,CASSLTGSSGEQYF,TGTGCTAGCAGCTTAACCGGTTCCTCGGGCGAGCAGTACTTC
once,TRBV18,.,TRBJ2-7,CASSPGSSYEQYF,TGTGCCAGCTCACCGGGCAGTTCCTACGAGCAGTACTTC
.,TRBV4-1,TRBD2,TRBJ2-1,CASSQLSGGGNEQFF,TGCGCCAGCAGCCAACTCAGCGGGGGGGGCAATGAGCAGTTCTTC
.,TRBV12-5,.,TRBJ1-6,CASGLQGSKRSPLHF,TGTGCTAGTGGTTTACAGGGATCTAAGCGGTCACCCCTCCACTTT
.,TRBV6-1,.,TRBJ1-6,CASTRGEGNNSPLHF,TGTGCCAGCACCAGGGGTGAGGGAAATAATTCACCCCTCCACTTT
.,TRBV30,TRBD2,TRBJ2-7,CAWSGLAGFYEQYF,TGTGCCTGGAGTGGACTAGCGGGATTCTACGAGCAGTACTTC
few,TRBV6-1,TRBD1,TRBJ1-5,CASSENRGGQPQHF,TGTGCCAGCAGTGAAAACAGGGGCGGGCAGCCCCAGCATTTT
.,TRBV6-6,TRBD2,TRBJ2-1,CASSSGGVNEQFF,TGTGCCAGCAGTTCGGGAGGGGTGAATGAGCAGTTCTTC
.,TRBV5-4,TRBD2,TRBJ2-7,CASSAGLAYEQYF,TGTGCCAGCAGCGCGGGACTAGCCTACGAGCAGTACTTC
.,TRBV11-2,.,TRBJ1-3,CASSLALASGNTIYF,TGTGCCAGCAGCTTAGCTCTGGCCTCTGGAAACACCATATATTTT
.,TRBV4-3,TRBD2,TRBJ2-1,CASSSGLLRGDEQFF,TGCGCCAGCAGCTCGGGACTACTCAGAGGGGATGAGCAGTTCTTC
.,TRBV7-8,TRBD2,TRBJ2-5,CASSLELAGGLETQYF,TGTGCCAGCAGCTTAGAGCTAGCGGGGGGGCTGGAGACCCAGTACTTC
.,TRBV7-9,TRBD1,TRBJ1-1,CASSSGQGATGAFF,TGTGCCAGCAGCTCCGGACAGGGGGCTACTGGTGCTTTCTTT
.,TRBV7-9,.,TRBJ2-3,CASSLSGTDTQYF,TGTGCCAGCAGCTTATCGGGCACAGATACGCAGTATTTT
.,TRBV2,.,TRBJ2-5,CASSAPLIQTQYF,TGTGCCAGCAGTGCCCCTTTAATCCAGACCCAGTACTTC
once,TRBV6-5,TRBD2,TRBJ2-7,CASSYFPQRGTYEQYF,TGTGCCAGCAGTTACTTCCCCCAGCGGGGGACCTACGAGCAGTACTTC
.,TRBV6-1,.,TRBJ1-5,CASSVIGGKGGGQPQHF,TGTGCCAGCAGTGTCATCGGAGGAAAGGGTGGCGGTCAGCCCCAGCATTTT
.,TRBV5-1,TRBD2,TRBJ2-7,CASSLETIAGGSSYEQYF,TGCGCCAGCAGCTTGGAGACTATAGCGGGAGGAAGCTCCTACGAGCAGTACTTC
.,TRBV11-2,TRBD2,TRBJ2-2,CASSTGTSTTGELFF,TGTGCCAGCAGCACAGGGACTAGTACCACCGGGGAGCTGTTTTTT
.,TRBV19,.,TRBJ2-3,CASKLAVSTDTQYF,TGTGCCAGTAAGTTAGCAGTTAGCACAGATACGCAGTATTTT
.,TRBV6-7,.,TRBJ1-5,CASSYSRGNQPQHF,TGTGCCAGCAGTTACTCGAGGGGGAATCAGCCCCAGCATTTT
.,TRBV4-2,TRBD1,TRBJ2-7,CASSPAGQGSEQYF,TGTGCCAGCAGCCCAGCCGGACAGGGGTCCGAGCAGTACTTC
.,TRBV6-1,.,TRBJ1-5,CASSEVAQLDQPQHF,TGTGCCAGCAGTGAAGTCGCACAGCTGGATCAGCCCCAGCATTTT
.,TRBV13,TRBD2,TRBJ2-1,CASSISGVWNEQFF,TGTGCCAGCAGCATTAGCGGGGTCTGGAATGAGCAGTTCTTC
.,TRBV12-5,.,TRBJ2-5,CASGLGQPGTQYF,TGTGCTAGTGGTTTGGGACAACCTGGGACCCAGTACTTC
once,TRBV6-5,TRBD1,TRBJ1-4,CASSSRTGVTNEKLFF,TGTGCCAGCAGTTCCAGGACAGGGGTAACTAATGAAAAACTGTTTTTT
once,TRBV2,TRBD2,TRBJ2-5,CASRTSGGETQYF,TGTGCCAGCAGGACAAGCGGGGGAGAGACCCAGTACTTC
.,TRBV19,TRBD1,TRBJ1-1,CASSTQQGAEAFF,TGTGCCAGTAGTACCCAACAGGGGGCTGAAGCTTTCTTT
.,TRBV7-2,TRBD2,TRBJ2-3,CASSPGGRPDTQYF,TGTGCCAGCAGCCCCGGCGGGAGGCCAGATACGCAGTATTTT